The rows below give T cell receptor beta chains drawn from one sample of a study of regulatory T cells in long-lasting Graves disease. TCRdb analysed the multiplex PCR reads with MiXCR anew, one entry per CDR3 protein. The sample holds 350,000 to 450,000 distinct CDR3 sequences, around 11% seen once. In addition, the sample was reused for a study of T cells in Graves' hyperthyroidism and ophthalmopathy.

The sample in question was peripheral blood mononuclear cells (PBMCs), obtained at new diagnosis, from a patient treated with antithyroid drugs. Every receptor here comes from a woman aged 18-29 years with Graves disease. Each CDR3 is given with its conserved first and last residue. The D gene is left open where the match is weak. Only part of the rows carry a size: once, few, many, or a class if the clone is expanded.

v_call,d_call,clone_size,j_call,cdr3_aa,cdr3_nt
TRBV9,-,many,TRBJ2-7,CASSAQDYPVREQYF,TGTGCCAGCAGCGCCCAAGACTACCCTGTGAGGGAGCAGTACTTC
TRBV12-3/TRBV12-4,TRBD2,many,TRBJ2-7,CASMRTTGGRWYEQYF,TGTGCCAGCATGAGGACCACCGGGGGGAGGTGGTACGAGCAGTACTTC
TRBV19,TRBD2,-,TRBJ2-1,CASSTSAGVGADEQFF,TGTGCCAGTAGTACTTCAGCGGGAGTCGGGGCGGATGAGCAGTTCTTC
TRBV13,TRBD1,-,TRBJ1-5,CASSTGAGKGQPQHF,TGTGCCAGCAGCACAGGGGCAGGGAAGGGGCAGCCCCAGCATTTT
TRBV3-1,-,-,TRBJ1-2,CASSQRRGRSNYGYTF,TGTGCCAGCAGCCAGAGGAGGGGACGATCAAACTATGGCTACACCTTC
TRBV6-1,-,many,TRBJ1-3,CASSQAGEYSGNTIYF,TGTGCCAGCAGCCAGGCTGGGGAATACTCTGGAAACACCATATATTTT
TRBV29-1,TRBD1,-,TRBJ2-2,CSVEQQGTGELFF,TGCAGCGTTGAACAACAGGGGACCGGGGAGCTGTTTTTT
TRBV5-1,-,-,TRBJ2-1,CASSLGTFGANEQFF,TGCGCCAGCAGCCTTGGGACATTCGGCGCAAATGAGCAGTTCTTC
TRBV7-9,-,many,TRBJ1-5,CASSQGQTAQHF,TGTGCCAGCAGCCAAGGACAGACGGCACAGCATTTT
TRBV4-2,-,few,TRBJ1-5,CASSRGQLSNQPQHF,TGTGCCAGCAGCCGTGGACAGTTGAGCAATCAGCCCCAGCATTTT
TRBV30,TRBD1,many,TRBJ1-1,CAWDRGGYTEAFF,TGTGCTTGGGACAGGGGGGGATACACTGAAGCTTTCTTT
TRBV12-3/TRBV12-4,-,many,TRBJ1-2,CASRDAGRGNYGYTF,TGTGCCAGCAGGGACGCTGGGAGGGGTAACTATGGCTACACCTTC
TRBV4-2,TRBD2,many,TRBJ2-3,CASSQAASGPTDTQYF,TGTGCCAGCAGCCAAGCCGCTAGCGGGCCCACAGATACGCAGTATTTT
TRBV5-5,-,many,TRBJ2-2,CASSFGRSANTGELFF,TGTGCCAGCAGCTTTGGGCGATCCGCGAACACCGGGGAGCTGTTTTTT
TRBV18,-,many,TRBJ2-3,CASSPPTRRDTQYF,TGTGCCAGCTCACCGCCGACAAGGAGGGATACGCAGTATTTT
TRBV27,-,many,TRBJ2-7,CASTSGTGSSEQYF,TGTGCCAGCACCTCCGGGACGGGGTCCTCCGAGCAGTACTTC
TRBV28,TRBD2,many,TRBJ2-3,CASSFDPLAGLRDTQYF,TGTGCCAGCAGTTTTGACCCTCTAGCGGGTTTGAGAGATACGCAGTATTTT
TRBV6-1,TRBD1,many,TRBJ2-3,CASKRTGSTDTQYF,TGTGCCAGCAAACGGACAGGGTCCACAGATACGCAGTATTTT
TRBV9,-,few,TRBJ2-1,CASSPVTRDHYWVHNEQFF,TGTGCCAGCAGCCCCGTAACTAGGGATCACTACTGGGTACACAATGAGCAGTTCTTC
TRBV20-1,TRBD2,many,TRBJ2-5,CSARDSGGRLGETQYF,TGCAGTGCTAGGGACAGCGGGGGCCGATTGGGAGAGACCCAGTACTTC
TRBV13,TRBD2,many,TRBJ2-3,CASSFRLAELTDTQYF,TGTGCCAGCAGCTTCCGACTAGCGGAGCTCACAGATACGCAGTATTTT
TRBV11-2,-,many,TRBJ2-7,CASSPAGALSYEQYF,TGTGCCAGCAGTCCAGCAGGGGCACTATCCTACGAGCAGTACTTC
TRBV5-1,-,many,TRBJ2-1,CASSLDPGDTYNEQFF,TGCGCCAGCAGCTTGGACCCAGGGGACACCTACAATGAGCAGTTCTTC
TRBV11-2,TRBD1,many,TRBJ1-5,CASDRDSINQPQHF,TGTGCCAGTGACCGGGACAGCATCAATCAGCCCCAGCATTTT
TRBV12-3/TRBV12-4,-,many,TRBJ2-1,CASSVTGRTLHPDNEQFF,TGTGCCAGCAGTGTTACTGGACGGACCCTACACCCCGACAATGAGCAGTTCTTC
TRBV2,TRBD2,many,TRBJ2-1,CAARRTSGGNEQFF,TGTGCCGCGAGGAGGACTAGCGGGGGGAATGAGCAGTTCTTC
TRBV9,-,many,TRBJ1-2,CASSVGRESFRYTF,TGTGCCAGCAGCGTTGGCAGGGAGTCTTTTCGCTACACCTTC
TRBV30,-,many,TRBJ1-1,CAWSVLEDTEAFF,TGTGCCTGGAGTGTATTGGAGGACACTGAAGCTTTCTTT
TRBV7-7,TRBD2,-,TRBJ2-5,CASSRLAGARETQYF,TGTGCTAGCAGCCGACTAGCGGGGGCCCGTGAGACCCAGTACTTC
TRBV6-2/TRBV6-3,-,-,TRBJ2-5,CASSYRRIQETQYF,TGTGCCAGCAGTTACCGGCGGATCCAAGAGACCCAGTACTTC
TRBV4-3,-,many,TRBJ1-1,CASSSPTEAFF,TGCGCCAGCAGCTCGCCCACTGAAGCTTTCTTT
TRBV27,-,many,TRBJ2-5,CASSLYGQNQETQYF,TGTGCCAGCAGTTTATATGGACAGAACCAAGAGACCCAGTACTTC
TRBV20-1,-,many,TRBJ2-5,CSAGLVGETQYF,TGCAGTGCTGGACTCGTAGGGGAGACCCAGTACTTC
TRBV20-1,TRBD1,few,TRBJ2-7,CSAREGQGSSYEQYF,TGCAGTGCTCGCGAGGGACAGGGATCGTCCTACGAGCAGTACTTC
TRBV25-1,-,-,TRBJ2-5,CASSSRDFGETQYF,TGTGCCAGCAGTAGCCGGGACTTCGGGGAGACCCAGTACTTC
TRBV28,-,many,TRBJ2-1,CASGGLSSYNEQFF,TGTGCCAGCGGTGGATTGAGCTCCTACAATGAGCAGTTCTTC
TRBV12-3/TRBV12-4,-,many,TRBJ2-5,CASSLRQPRETQYF,TGTGCCAGCAGTTTAAGACAGCCAAGGGAGACCCAGTACTTC
TRBV5-1,TRBD2,many,TRBJ2-1,CASSPSGTGNEQFF,TGCGCCAGCAGCCCTAGCGGGACGGGGAATGAGCAGTTCTTC
TRBV6-1,-,-,TRBJ1-1,CASTQALLNTEAFF,TGTGCCAGCACTCAGGCACTTCTGAACACTGAAGCTTTCTTT
TRBV11-2,-,many,TRBJ2-1,CASSSGQSSYNEQFF,TGTGCCAGCAGCTCCGGACAGTCCTCCTACAATGAGCAGTTCTTC
TRBV7-2,-,-,TRBJ1-1,CASSLLGAGMNTEAFF,TGTGCCAGCAGCTTACTCGGAGCCGGAATGAACACTGAAGCTTTCTTT
TRBV6-1,-,many,TRBJ1-6,CASSTTENSPLHF,TGTGCCAGCAGTACGACAGAGAATTCACCCCTCCACTTT